The sequence of this TCR beta chain was determined in a study of cytomegalovirus exposure and HLA in healthy donors. Overall study results and limits: Published work reported that the classifier diagnosed cytomegalovirus status with high specificity and sensitivity. When a later analysis compared HLA-associated TCR beta chains with equally common others, the HLA-associated chains turned out to be more clonally expanded and to have lower generation probabilities. Most of the TCR beta V segments (in an earlier analysis) were productive either about 87% or about 30% of the time.

Both 60 Vbeta primers and 13 Jbeta primers went into the PCR. Clones were sequenced by immunoSEQ multiplex PCR, and TCRdb holds only the in-frame ones, with some missing. The repertoire holds approximately 100,000 clones, around 73% seen once, with approximately 8.4% in the top ten. About this clone itself: Antigen: not known.

V shed 5 bases and J shed 1 base, with 12 bases lying between them. This CDR3 has 14 amino acids. Germline CDR1 and CDR2: LGHNA and YSLEER. The receptor's source is a man aged 40-50 years in good health and CMV-seronegative. Sequencing was performed on PBMCs. The rearrangement uses TRBV4-3 and TRBJ2-7; D is undetermined. CDR3 nucleotides: TGCGCCAGCAGCGCGGAAGCTAATTCCTACGAGCAGTACTTC. Protein product: CASSAEANSYEQYF.